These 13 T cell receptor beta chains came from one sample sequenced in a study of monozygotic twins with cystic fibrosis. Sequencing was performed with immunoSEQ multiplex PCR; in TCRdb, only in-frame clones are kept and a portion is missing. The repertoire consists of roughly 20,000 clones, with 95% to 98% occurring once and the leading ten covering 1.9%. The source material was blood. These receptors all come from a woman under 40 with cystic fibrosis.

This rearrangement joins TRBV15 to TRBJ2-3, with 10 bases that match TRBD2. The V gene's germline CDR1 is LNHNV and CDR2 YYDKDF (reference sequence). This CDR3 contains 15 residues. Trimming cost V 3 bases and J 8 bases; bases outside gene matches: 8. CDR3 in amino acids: CATSSVSGGAGTQYF. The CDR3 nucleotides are TGTGCCACCAGCAGTGTAAGCGGGGGGGCCGGTACGCAGTATTTT.

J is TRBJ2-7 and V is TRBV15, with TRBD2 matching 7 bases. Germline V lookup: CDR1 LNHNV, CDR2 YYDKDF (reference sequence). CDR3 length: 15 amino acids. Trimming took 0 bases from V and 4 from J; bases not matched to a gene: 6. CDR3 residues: CATSRDRGGNYEQYF. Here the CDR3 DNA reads TGTGCCACCAGCAGAGATCGGGGAGGGAATTACGAGCAGTACTTC.

CDR3 sequence reads: CASSANGGLAGDEQFF. In DNA form, the CDR3 reads TGTGCCAGCAGCGCAAATGGAGGACTAGCGGGGGATGAGCAGTTCTTC. The gene calls are TRBV13 and TRBJ2-1; 13 bases map to TRBD2. The germline V gene has CDR1 PRHDT and CDR2 FYEKMQ (reference sequence). The CDR3 totals 16 residues. V lost 5 bases to trimming and J lost 8 bases; unmatched junction nucleotides: 9.

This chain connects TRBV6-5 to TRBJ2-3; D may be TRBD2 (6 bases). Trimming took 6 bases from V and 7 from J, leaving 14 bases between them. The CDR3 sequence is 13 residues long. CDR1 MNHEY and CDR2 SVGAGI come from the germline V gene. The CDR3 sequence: CASRPGRGYTQYF. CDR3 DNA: TGTGCCAGCAGGCCCGGGCGGGGATATACGCAGTATTTT.

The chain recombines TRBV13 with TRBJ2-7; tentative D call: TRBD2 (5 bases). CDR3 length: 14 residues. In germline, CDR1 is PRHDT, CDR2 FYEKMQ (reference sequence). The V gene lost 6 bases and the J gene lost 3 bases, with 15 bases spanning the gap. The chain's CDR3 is CASSTNAAVYEQYF. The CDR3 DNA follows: TGTGCCAGCAGTACTAACGCAGCGGTCTACGAGCAGTACTTC. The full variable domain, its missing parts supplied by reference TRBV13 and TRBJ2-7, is AAGVIQSPRHLIKEKRETATLKCYPIPRHDTVYWYQQGPGQDPQFLISFYEKMQSDKGSIPDRFSAQQFSDYHSELNMSSLELGDSALYFCASSTNAAVYEQYFGPGTRLTVT.

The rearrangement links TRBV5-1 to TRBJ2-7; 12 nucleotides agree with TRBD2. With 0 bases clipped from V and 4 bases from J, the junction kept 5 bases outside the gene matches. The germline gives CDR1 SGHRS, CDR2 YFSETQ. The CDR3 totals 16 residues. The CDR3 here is CASSLALAGGPYEQYF. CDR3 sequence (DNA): TGCGCCAGCAGCTTGGCGCTAGCGGGGGGGCCTTACGAGCAGTACTTC.

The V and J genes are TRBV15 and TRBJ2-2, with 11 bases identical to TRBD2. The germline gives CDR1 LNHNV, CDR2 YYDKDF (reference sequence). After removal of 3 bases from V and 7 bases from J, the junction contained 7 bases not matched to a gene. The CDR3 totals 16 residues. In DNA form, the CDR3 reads TGTGCCACCAGCAGGGGTAGCGGGGGGGCGGTCGGGGAGCTGTTTTTT. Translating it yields CATSRGSGGAVGELFF.

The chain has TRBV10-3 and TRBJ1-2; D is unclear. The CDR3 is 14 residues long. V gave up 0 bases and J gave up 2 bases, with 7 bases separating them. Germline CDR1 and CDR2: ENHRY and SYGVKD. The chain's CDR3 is CAISESLGNYGYTF. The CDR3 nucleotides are TGTGCCATCAGTGAGTCTCTGGGGAACTATGGCTACACCTTC.

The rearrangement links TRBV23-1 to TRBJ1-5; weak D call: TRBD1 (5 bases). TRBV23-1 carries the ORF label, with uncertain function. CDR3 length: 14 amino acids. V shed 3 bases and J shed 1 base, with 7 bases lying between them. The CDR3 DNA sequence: TGCGCCAGCAGTCAGGGACCGAGCAATCAGCCCCAGCATTTT. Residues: CASSQGPSNQPQHF.

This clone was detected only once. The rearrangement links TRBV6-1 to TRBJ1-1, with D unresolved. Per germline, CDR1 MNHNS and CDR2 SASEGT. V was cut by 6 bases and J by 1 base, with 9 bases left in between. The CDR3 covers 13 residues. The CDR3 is CASSDTENTEAFF. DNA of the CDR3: TGTGCCAGCAGCGATACAGAGAACACTGAAGCTTTCTTT.

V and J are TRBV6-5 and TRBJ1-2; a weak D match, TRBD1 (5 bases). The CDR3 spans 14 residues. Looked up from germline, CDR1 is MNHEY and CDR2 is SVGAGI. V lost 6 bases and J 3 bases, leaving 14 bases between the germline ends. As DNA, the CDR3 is TGTGCCAGCAGCCGAGACCAGGGTTACTATGGCTACACCTTC. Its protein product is CASSRDQGYYGYTF.

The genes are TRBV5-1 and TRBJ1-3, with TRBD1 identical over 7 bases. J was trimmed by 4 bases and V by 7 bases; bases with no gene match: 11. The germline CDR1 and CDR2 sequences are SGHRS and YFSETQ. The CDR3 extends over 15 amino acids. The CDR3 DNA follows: TGCGCCAGCCAGACAGGGCATCCAGCCGGAAACACCATATATTTT. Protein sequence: CASQTGHPAGNTIYF.

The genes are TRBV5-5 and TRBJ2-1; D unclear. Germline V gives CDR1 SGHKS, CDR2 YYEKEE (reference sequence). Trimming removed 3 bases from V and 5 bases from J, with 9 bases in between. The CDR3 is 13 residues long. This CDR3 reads CASSSGPDNEQFF. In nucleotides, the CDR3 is TGTGCCAGCAGCTCCGGGCCCGACAATGAGCAGTTCTTC.